One and the same sample provided the 20 T cell receptor beta chains below, sequenced in a study of blood T cell repertoires in COVID-19. Produced via immunoSEQ multiplex PCR; TCRdb's table is partial and in-frame only. Found here are tens of thousands of clones, around 87% of them singletons; the top ten hold about 1%. Sample: peripheral blood. Every receptor here comes from a human donor in a cohort sampled during active COVID-19.

A note on this clone: The same CDR3 arises from other DNA sequences in this sample as well. The rearrangement links TRBV3-1 (or the pseudogene TRBV3-2) to TRBJ1-5; 10 bases align to TRBD1. Germline V lookup: CDR1 LGHDT, CDR2 YNNKEL (reference sequence). This CDR3 is 14 amino acids long. The junction had 2 bases not matched to a gene; V was cut back by 4 bases and J by 5 bases. The CDR3 loop is CASSPTGGHQPQHF. The CDR3 DNA is TGTGCCAGCAGCCCGACAGGGGGCCATCAGCCCCAGCATTTT.

This clone occurred once. One junction end does not reproduce the germline sequence, and a read error may be involved. This chain uses TRBV2 with TRBJ1-1, with 7 bases matching TRBD1. The CDR3 is 15 amino acids. Germline assignment: CDR1 SNHLY and CDR2 FYNNEI. The CDR3 DNA follows: TGTGCCAGCAGTGAAGTAGACAGGGTGAAGACTGAAGCTTTCTTT. Protein sequence: CASSEVDRVKTEAFF. Full variable domain (rest looked up from reference TRBV2 and TRBJ1-1): EPEVTQTPSHQVTQMGQEVILRCVPISNHLYFYWYRQILGQKVEFLVSFYNNEISEKSEIFDDQFSVERPDGSNFTLKIRSTKLEDSAMYFCASSEVDRVKTEAFFGQGTRLTVV.

This clone was detected a few times. J is TRBJ2-7 and V is TRBV5-4; 11 positions agree with TRBD2. J lost 1 base, V lost 0 bases, and 3 bases had no gene match. The CDR3 has 16 amino acids. Germline V CDR1 and CDR2: SGHNT, YYREEE (reference sequence). Here the CDR3 DNA reads TGTGCCAGCAGCTTGGCCACTAGCGGGAGTTCCTACGAGCAGTACTTC. Encoded protein: CASSLATSGSSYEQYF.

A single count supports this clone. V usage is TRBV27 and J usage is TRBJ1-1; D unresolved. The V end was cut by 5 bases, the J end by 0 bases, with 10 bases between. CDR1 is MNHEY, CDR2 SMNVEV, per germline (reference sequence). The length of the CDR3 is 14 residues. The CDR3 bases are TGTGCCAGCAGTCCCCCCCCCATGAACACTGAAGCTTTCTTT. Translation: CASSPPPMNTEAFF.

V and J are TRBV5-4 and TRBJ2-1; 11 bases line up with TRBD2. CDR1 is SGHNT, CDR2 YYREEE, per germline (reference sequence). This CDR3 has 17 amino acids. The V segment lost 5 bases and the J segment 1 base; nucleotides outside the gene matches: 8. The DNA for the CDR3 is TGTGCCAGCAGTCGAGGGCTAGCGGGAGGATCCTACAATGAGCAGTTCTTC. Encoded protein: CASSRGLAGGSYNEQFF.

The genes are TRBV27 and TRBJ2-3; D gene uncertain. This CDR3 has 15 residues. The V gene lost 3 bases and the J gene lost 5 bases, with 15 bases spanning the gap. Germline lookup yields CDR1 MNHEY and CDR2 SMNVEV (reference sequence). The CDR3, as DNA: TGTGCCAGCAGTTTCCGAGCTATCCCCCTAGATACGCAGTATTTT. It translates to CASSFRAIPLDTQYF.

The V call is TRBV28, the J call TRBJ1-5; D is perhaps TRBD1 (6 bases). The CDR3 loop spans 16 amino acids. Germline lookup yields CDR1 MDHEN and CDR2 SYDVKM. Trimming pared 5 bases from V and 3 bases from J, leaving 17 bases between. CDR3 in amino acids: CASSPPPQGPNQPQHF. The DNA of the CDR3 is TGTGCCAGCAGTCCCCCCCCGCAGGGGCCCAATCAGCCCCAGCATTTT.

This clone has only one observation. J is TRBJ2-2 and V is TRBV19; TRBD2 is a possible D gene (6 bases). The V end lost 5 bases, the J end lost 2 bases, and 12 bases lay between the germline ends. The germline V gene encodes CDR1 LNHDA and CDR2 SQIVND (reference sequence). The CDR3 totals 15 residues. CDR3 sequence (DNA): TGTGCCAGTAGTTTAGCACTAGCAAACACCGGGGAGCTGTTTTTT. Protein: CASSLALANTGELFF.

The gene calls are TRBV18 and TRBJ1-2; D uncertain. The CDR3 runs 15 residues. Germline V lookup: CDR1 KGHSH, CDR2 LQKENI. Between the trimmed V and J ends, which lost 3 bases and 4 bases, there was a span of 15 bases. Written as DNA, the CDR3 is TGTGCCAGCTCACCTGACTTCCTCGCTAGCTATGGCTACACCTTC. It translates to CASSPDFLASYGYTF.

The chain recombines TRBV10-3 with TRBJ2-2; 8 bases line up with TRBD1. Trimming removed 10 bases from V and 0 bases from J; junction bases left unmatched: 10. CDR3 size: 16 residues. Germline V CDR1 and CDR2: ENHRY, SYGVKD. The CDR3 nucleotides are TGTGCCACCGGACAGGGCAGCGCAGCGAACACCGGGGAGCTGTTTTTT. It is translated as CATGQGSAANTGELFF.

In this sample, this clone turned up a few times. The CDR3 region has the DNA TGTGCCAGCAGGACAGGCCCAGAGAACACTGAAGCTTTCTTT. Protein: CASRTGPENTEAFF. The chain couples TRBV7-2 to TRBJ1-1, with TRBD1 as a possible D gene (6 bases). Germline CDR1 is SGHTA and CDR2 is FQGNSA. The ends were cut back, 6 bases at V and 1 base at J, with 12 bases in the middle. This CDR3 contains 14 residues.

The sample holds a few counts of this clone. The chain couples TRBV27 to TRBJ2-7, with TRBD1 matching 8 bases. Losses at the gene ends were 6 bases for V and 5 bases for J; bases not matched to a gene: 6. Germline CDR1 is MNHEY and CDR2 is SMNVEV (reference sequence). This CDR3 has 13 residues. CDR3 loop: CASSHRGEHEQYF. The CDR3 region has the DNA TGTGCCAGCAGCCACAGGGGGGAACACGAGCAGTACTTC.

The genes are TRBV5-6 and TRBJ1-2; 10 bases match TRBD1. The germline V gene has CDR1 SGHDT and CDR2 YYEEEE. The CDR3 has 14 residues. J lost 6 bases, V lost 0 bases, and 2 bases had no gene match. Here the CDR3 reads CASSLGGQGDGYTF. DNA for the CDR3: TGTGCCAGCAGCTTGGGTGGACAGGGGGATGGCTACACCTTC.

This chain connects TRBV27 to TRBJ1-1, with 8 bases fitting TRBD1. Germline assignment: CDR1 MNHEY and CDR2 SMNVEV (reference sequence). Germline trimming cut 2 bases from V and 9 bases from J; bases unmatched to any gene: 2. The CDR3 is 12 residues long. The CDR3 bases are TGTGCCAGCAGTTTAAGACAGGGGAAAGCTTTCTTT. Encoded protein: CASSLRQGKAFF.

The chain links TRBV19 to TRBJ2-1; D gene ambiguous. Trimming removed 5 bases at V and 2 bases at J, with 7 bases between. This CDR3 is 13 amino acids long. Germline CDR1 and CDR2: LNHDA and SQIVND (reference sequence). For the CDR3, the DNA is TGTGCCAGTAGTGACTCCGCCTACAATGAGCAGTTCTTC. It is translated as CASSDSAYNEQFF.

V gene TRBV6-5 combines with J gene TRBJ2-2; maybe TRBD2 (5 bases). This CDR3 is 13 amino acids long. Germline V gene data show CDR1 as MNHEY and CDR2 as SVGAGI. Between the trimmed V and J ends, which lost 5 bases and 5 bases, there was a span of 9 bases. In nucleotides, the CDR3 is TGTGCCAGCAGTACTAGTCGGACCGGGGAGCTGTTTTTT. It specifies CASSTSRTGELFF.

This chain joins TRBV28 and TRBJ2-1, with 8 bases lining up with TRBD1. Germline CDR1 reads MDHEN; CDR2 reads SYDVKM. The CDR3 has 14 amino acids. The trim removed 5 bases at V and 8 bases at J, leaving 8 bases unmatched. The CDR3 DNA sequence: TGTGCCAGCAGTGTTGCGACAGGGGTGGATGAGCAGTTCTTC. Translation: CASSVATGVDEQFF.

CDR3 sequence (DNA): TGTGCCAGCAGCGTAGTGTCGTTGCCCCGGGATGGCTACACCTTC. This gives the protein CASSVVSLPRDGYTF. This chain links TRBV9 with TRBJ1-2; no reliable D call. CDR3 size: 15 residues. Germline V gene data show CDR1 as SGDLS and CDR2 as YYNGEE. V lost 0 bases and J lost 6, with 15 bases in between.

The chain employs TRBV7-6 and TRBJ2-5; D gene uncertain. Germline V gives CDR1 SGHVS, CDR2 FNYEAQ. The CDR3 spans 12 residues. The V end lost 0 bases, the J end lost 5 bases, and 4 bases lay between the germline ends. The CDR3 coding sequence is TGTGCCAGCAGCTTAGCGCGGGAGACCCAGTACTTC. It encodes CASSLARETQYF.

The chain couples TRBV27 to TRBJ2-7; TRBD2 agrees at 10 bases. With V trimmed by 5 bases and J by 5 bases, 6 bases remained unmatched. The CDR3 contains 14 residues. Germline CDR1 is MNHEY and CDR2 is SMNVEV (reference sequence). CDR3 nucleotides: TGTGCCAGCAGTGCCGGGACTAGCGCCAACGAGCAGTACTTC. It yields the protein CASSAGTSANEQYF.